This TCR beta chain was found in a study of blood T cell repertoires in COVID-19. Study-level background: COVID-19 samples from acute and convalescent phases originated in the United States, Italy and Spain. Sources were T cells, B-cell-depleted T cells, or PBMCs; the material itself was cDNA or gDNA.

Libraries were prepared by immunoSEQ multiplex PCR; TCRdb keeps only in-frame clonotypes and omits some of them. The sample includes about 21,000 clones, approximately 88% of them seen just once. This receptor was identified in a man older than 75 with active or convalescent COVID-19. Sequenced sample: peripheral blood.

CDR3 coding DNA: TGTGCCAGCAGCCCCCGGCAGGGGAAATGGAACACTGAAGCTTTCTTT. Its protein product is CASSPRQGKWNTEAFF. The gene calls are TRBV9 and TRBJ1-1, with a weak D call TRBD1 (6 bases). The CDR3 contains 16 residues. The germline V and J ends were trimmed by 4 bases and 1 base, with 17 bases remaining between them. CDR1 SGDLS and CDR2 YYNGEE come from the germline V gene.